The present entry profiles one T cell receptor beta chain with its context. Its antigen remains unknown. These data belong to a study of T cells in Graves' hyperthyroidism and ophthalmopathy. Overall study results and limits: The model forecast ophthalmopathy, anticipating it by a median around 6.4 months before onset. Most thyroid clonotypes expanded above 0.001 appeared in blood too.

Trimming left V 2 bases short and J 5 bases short, with 9 bases between. There are 12 residues in the CDR3. The germline V gene encodes CDR1 DFQATT and CDR2 SNEGSKA (reference sequence). Amplified TCR beta CDR3 regions derived from RNA transcripts. A set of HTBI primers served as the primers for a first-round RT-PCR of the TCR CDR3. Using its own MiXCR run on the multiplex PCR reads, TCRdb lists one record per CDR3 protein. Of 450,000 to 700,000 distinct CDR3 sequences detected, 35% to 55% appear once; the ten largest clones hold 15% to 20%. The receptor's source is an adult woman with Graves' disease, either hyperthyroidism or ophthalmopathy (not recorded which). Input material: peripheral blood or thyroid tissue (not recorded which). The chain carries TRBV20-1 and TRBJ2-5; no definite D call. The DNA of the CDR3 is TGCAGTGCTAGATCGGGTTATGAGACCCAGTACTTC. Translated, it gives CSARSGYETQYF.